This T cell receptor (beta chain) was sequenced for a study of T cell clusters in autoimmune cytopenias. Multiplex touch-down PCR amplified TRB using TRB-A and TRB-B pools in one tube. TCRdb reprocessed the multiplex PCR reads and reports one entry per CDR3 protein, with no DNA. Its table records around 11,000 distinct CDR3 sequences. With regard to this clonotype: What it binds is unknown.

Study conclusions and caveats: Clustering suggested that physiological T cell clusters were missing in primary autoimmune cytopenia patients.

The CDR3 spans 15 residues. Germline V gives CDR1 SGHTA, CDR2 FQGTGA. Tens of thousands of genome equivalents of blood DNA were amplified for TRB. These data are also associated with another study on T cell repertoires in aging, cancer and after chemotherapy. According to that study: Donors were grouped into six age bands spanning 30 or younger through 70 or older.

The TCR sequence derives from a human donor in good health. The material sequenced was peripheral blood. The V gene is TRBV7-3, the J gene TRBJ2-1; TCRdb designates TRBD2, a call that cannot be tested without DNA. CDR3 loop: CASSPGLGTYNEQFF.